Described below is a single T cell receptor beta chain sequence and its context. The data originate from a study of blood T cell repertoires in COVID-19. Study-wide context: Donors in the United States, Italy and Spain gave samples during acute or convalescent COVID-19.

Original processing notes: Nucleated cell number was recorded as an estimate derived from reference gene primer amplification. Sequenced by immunoSEQ multiplex PCR; TCRdb stores in-frame clones only, minus some. The DNA gave D and trimming, while V, J and clone size come from that table. The sample shows roughly 60,000 clones, approximately 78% of them seen only once. Germline CDR1 and CDR2: DFQATT and SNEGSKA (reference sequence). V dropped 3 bases and J dropped 0 bases, with 12 bases sitting between them. CDR3 length: 14 residues. The chain carries TRBV20-1 and TRBJ2-7; D perhaps matches TRBD1 (5 bases). Sequenced: peripheral blood. The clonotype comes from an elderly man with acute or convalescent COVID-19. The CDR3: CSASSTGVSYEQYF. In DNA form, the CDR3 reads TGCAGTGCTAGTTCCACAGGCGTCTCCTACGAGCAGTACTTC.